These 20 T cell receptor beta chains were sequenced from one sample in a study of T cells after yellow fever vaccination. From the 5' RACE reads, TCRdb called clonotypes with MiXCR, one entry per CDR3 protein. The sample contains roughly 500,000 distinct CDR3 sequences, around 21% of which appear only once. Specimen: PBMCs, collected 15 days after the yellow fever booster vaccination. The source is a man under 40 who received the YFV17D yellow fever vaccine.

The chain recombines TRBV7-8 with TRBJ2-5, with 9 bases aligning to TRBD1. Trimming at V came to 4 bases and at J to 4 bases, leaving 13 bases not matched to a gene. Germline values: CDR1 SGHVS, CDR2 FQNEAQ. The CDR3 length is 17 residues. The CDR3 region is CASSSKGGQGGRETQYF. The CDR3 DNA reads TGTGCCAGCAGCTCCAAGGGGGGACAGGGTGGTAGAGAGACCCAGTACTTC.

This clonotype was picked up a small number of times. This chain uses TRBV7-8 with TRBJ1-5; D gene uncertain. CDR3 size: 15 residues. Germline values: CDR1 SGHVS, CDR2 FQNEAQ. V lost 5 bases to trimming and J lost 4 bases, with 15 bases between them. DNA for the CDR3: TGTGCCAGCAGCCTAAACGGGGTTTCAAATCAGCCCCAGCATTTT. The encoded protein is CASSLNGVSNQPQHF. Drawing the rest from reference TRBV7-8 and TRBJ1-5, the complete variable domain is GAGVSQSPRYKVAKRGQDVALRCDPISGHVSLFWYQQALGQGPEFLTYFQNEAQLDKSGLPSDRFFAERPEGSVSTLKIQRTQQEDSAVYLCASSLNGVSNQPQHFGDGTRLSIL.

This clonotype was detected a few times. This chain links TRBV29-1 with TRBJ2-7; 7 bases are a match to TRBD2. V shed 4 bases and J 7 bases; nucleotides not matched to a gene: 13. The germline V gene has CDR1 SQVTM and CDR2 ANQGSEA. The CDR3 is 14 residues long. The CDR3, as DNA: TGCAGCGTTGCGACTACGGGAGGATCGGGTGAGCAGTACTTC. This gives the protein CSVATTGGSGEQYF.

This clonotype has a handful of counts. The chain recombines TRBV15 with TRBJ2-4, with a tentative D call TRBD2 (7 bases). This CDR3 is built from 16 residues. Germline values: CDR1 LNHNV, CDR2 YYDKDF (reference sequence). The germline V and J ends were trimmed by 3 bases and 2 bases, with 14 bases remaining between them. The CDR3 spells CATSRRDGGPKNIQYF. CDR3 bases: TGTGCCACCAGCAGGAGGGACGGGGGGCCCAAAAACATTCAGTACTTC.

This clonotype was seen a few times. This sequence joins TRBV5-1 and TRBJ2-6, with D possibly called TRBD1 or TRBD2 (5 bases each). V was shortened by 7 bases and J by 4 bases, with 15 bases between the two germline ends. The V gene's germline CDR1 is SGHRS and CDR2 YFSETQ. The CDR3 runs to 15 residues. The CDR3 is CASAPLGDGANVLTF. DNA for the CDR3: TGCGCCAGCGCCCCTTTAGGGGACGGGGCCAACGTCCTGACTTTC. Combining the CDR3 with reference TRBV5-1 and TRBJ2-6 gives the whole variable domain KAGVTQTPRYLIKTRGQQVTLSCSPISGHRSVSWYQQTPGQGLQFLFEYFSETQRNKGNFPGRFSGRQFSNSRSEMNVSTLELGDSALYLCASAPLGDGANVLTFGAGSRLTVL.

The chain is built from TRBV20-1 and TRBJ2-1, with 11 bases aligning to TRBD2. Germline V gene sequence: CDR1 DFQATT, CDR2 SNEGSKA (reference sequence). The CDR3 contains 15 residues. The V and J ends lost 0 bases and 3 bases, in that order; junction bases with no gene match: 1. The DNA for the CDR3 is TGCAGTGCTAGAGAGACTAGCGGGATCTACAATGAGCAGTTCTTC. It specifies CSARETSGIYNEQFF.

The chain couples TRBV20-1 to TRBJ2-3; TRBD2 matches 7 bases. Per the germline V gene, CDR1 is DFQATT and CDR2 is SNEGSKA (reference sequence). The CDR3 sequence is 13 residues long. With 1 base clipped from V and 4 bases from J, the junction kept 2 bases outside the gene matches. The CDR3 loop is CSARGEGPDTQYF. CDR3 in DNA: TGCAGTGCTAGAGGGGAGGGACCAGATACGCAGTATTTT.

In nucleotides, the CDR3 is TGCAGTGCCGTCCTGAGGGGGTGGGAGCAGTACTTC. Translating it yields CSAVLRGWEQYF. This chain connects TRBV20-1 to TRBJ2-7, with D possibly matching TRBD1 (6 bases). Germline CDR1 DFQATT, CDR2 SNEGSKA (reference sequence). The CDR3 runs 12 residues. The V end was cut by 6 bases, the J end by 7 bases, with 16 bases between.

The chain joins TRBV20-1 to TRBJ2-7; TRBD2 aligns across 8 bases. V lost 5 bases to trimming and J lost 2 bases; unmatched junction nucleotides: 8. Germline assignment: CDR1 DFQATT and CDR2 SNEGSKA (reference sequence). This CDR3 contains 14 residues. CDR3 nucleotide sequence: TGCAGTGCTGGAGCGAGCGGGAGACCCTACGAGCAGTACTTC. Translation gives CSAGASGRPYEQYF.

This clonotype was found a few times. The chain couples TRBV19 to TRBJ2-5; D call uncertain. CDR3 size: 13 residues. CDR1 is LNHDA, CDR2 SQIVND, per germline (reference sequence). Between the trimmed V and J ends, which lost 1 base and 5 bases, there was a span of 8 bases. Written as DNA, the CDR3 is TGTGCCAGTAGTATAGGGGTTGTGGAGACCCAGTACTTC. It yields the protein CASSIGVVETQYF.

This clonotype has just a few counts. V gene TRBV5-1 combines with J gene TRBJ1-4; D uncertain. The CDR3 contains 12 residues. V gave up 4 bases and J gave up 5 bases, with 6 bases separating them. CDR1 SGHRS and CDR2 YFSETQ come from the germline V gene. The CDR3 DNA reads TGCGCCAGCAGCAGAGAGAATGAAAAACTGTTTTTT. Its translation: CASSRENEKLFF.

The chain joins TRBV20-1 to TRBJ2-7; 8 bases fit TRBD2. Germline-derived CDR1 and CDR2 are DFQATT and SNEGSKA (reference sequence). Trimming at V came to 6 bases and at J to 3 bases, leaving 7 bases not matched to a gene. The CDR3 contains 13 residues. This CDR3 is CSATSGGNYEQYF. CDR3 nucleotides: TGCAGTGCCACAAGCGGGGGTAACTACGAGCAGTACTTC.

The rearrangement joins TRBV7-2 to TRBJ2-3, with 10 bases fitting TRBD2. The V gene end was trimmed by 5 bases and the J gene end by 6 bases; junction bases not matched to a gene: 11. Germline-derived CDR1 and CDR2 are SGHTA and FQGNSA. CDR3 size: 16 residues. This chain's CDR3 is CASSNRLAGVEDTQYF. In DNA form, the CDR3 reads TGTGCCAGCAGCAATCGTCTAGCGGGAGTCGAGGATACGCAGTATTTT.

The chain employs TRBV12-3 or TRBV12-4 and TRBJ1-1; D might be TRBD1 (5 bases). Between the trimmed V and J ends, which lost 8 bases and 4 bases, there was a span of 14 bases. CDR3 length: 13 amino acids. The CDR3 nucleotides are TGTGCCAGCGGCAGGGTTACGACCACTGAAGCTTTCTTT. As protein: CASGRVTTTEAFF.

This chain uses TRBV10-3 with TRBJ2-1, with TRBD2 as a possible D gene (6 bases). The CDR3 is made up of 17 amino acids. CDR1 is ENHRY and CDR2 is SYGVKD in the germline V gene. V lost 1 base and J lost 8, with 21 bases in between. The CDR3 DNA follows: TGTGCCATCAGTGAGTTTGGAAACGGGAGAAGGAAGGATGAGCAGTTCTTC. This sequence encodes CAISEFGNGRRKDEQFF.

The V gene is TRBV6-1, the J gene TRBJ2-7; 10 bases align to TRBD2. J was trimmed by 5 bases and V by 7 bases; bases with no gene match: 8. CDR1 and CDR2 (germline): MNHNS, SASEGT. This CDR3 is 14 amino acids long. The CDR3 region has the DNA TGTGCCAGCACTGGTAGCGGGAGGTGGGACGAGCAGTACTTC. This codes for CASTGSGRWDEQYF.

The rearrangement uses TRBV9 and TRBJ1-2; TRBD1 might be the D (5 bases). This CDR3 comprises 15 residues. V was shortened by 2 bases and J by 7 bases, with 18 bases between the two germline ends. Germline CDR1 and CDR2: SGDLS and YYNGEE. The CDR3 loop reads CASSVRFQGRGGYTF. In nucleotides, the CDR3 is TGTGCCAGCAGCGTTCGGTTCCAGGGAAGAGGTGGCTACACCTTC. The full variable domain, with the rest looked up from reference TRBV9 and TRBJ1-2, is DSGVTQTPKHLITATGQRVTLRCSPRSGDLSVYWYQQSLDQGLQFLIQYYNGEERAKGNILERFSAQQFPDLHSELNLSSLELGDSALYFCASSVRFQGRGGYTFGSGTRLTVV.

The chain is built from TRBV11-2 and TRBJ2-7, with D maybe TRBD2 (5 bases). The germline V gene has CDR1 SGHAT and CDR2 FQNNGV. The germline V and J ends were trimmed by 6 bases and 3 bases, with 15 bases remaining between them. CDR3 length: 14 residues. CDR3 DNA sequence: TGTGCCAGCAGTCTCCCGGGAACCCTCTACGAGCAGTACTTC. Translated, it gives CASSLPGTLYEQYF. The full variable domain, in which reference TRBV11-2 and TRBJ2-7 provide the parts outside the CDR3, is EAGVAQSPRYKIIEKRQSVAFWCNPISGHATLYWYQQILGQGPKLLIQFQNNGVVDDSQLPKDRFSAERLKGVDSTLKIQPAKLEDSAVYLCASSLPGTLYEQYFGPGTRLTVT.

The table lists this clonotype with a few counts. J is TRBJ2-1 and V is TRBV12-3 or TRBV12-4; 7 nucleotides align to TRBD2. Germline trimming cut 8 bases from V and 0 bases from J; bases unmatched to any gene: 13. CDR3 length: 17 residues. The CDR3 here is CASAGRDAGSSYNEQFF. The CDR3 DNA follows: TGTGCCAGCGCTGGGAGGGACGCGGGGAGCTCCTACAATGAGCAGTTCTTC.

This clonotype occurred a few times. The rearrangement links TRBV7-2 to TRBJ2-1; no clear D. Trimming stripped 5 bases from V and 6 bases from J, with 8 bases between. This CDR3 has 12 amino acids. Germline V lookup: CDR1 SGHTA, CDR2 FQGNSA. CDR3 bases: TGTGCCAGCAGCCAAAAGATCAATGAGCAGTTCTTC. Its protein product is CASSQKINEQFF.